The rows below give T cell receptor beta chains drawn from one sample of a study of blood T cells in healthy people across ages. TCRdb processed the 5' RACE reads anew with MiXCR; each CDR3 protein has one entry. The sample carries around 1,100,000 distinct CDR3 sequences, 35% to 40% recorded once. Specimen: blood. The source is a man aged 18 to 30 in good health. The CDR3 runs from the conserved cysteine through the conserved F or W. Clone size is not always given. Where it is, it says once, few, many or a class for expanded clones.

abundance,j_gene,v_gene,CDR3aa
-,TRBJ2-5,TRBV25-1,CASSAFGTVETHQETQYF
-,TRBJ2-7,TRBV29-1,CSVAERDSSYEQYF
once,TRBJ1-4,TRBV29-1,CCVEDRTGLGEKLFF
few,TRBJ2-2,TRBV20-1,CSARTDTGELFF
many,TRBJ2-3,TRBV2,CASSVHRNTDTQYF
-,TRBJ2-3,TRBV20-1,CSVSWRGGTSTDTQYF
-,-,TRBV5-5,CASSLALDQPQYF
-,TRBJ2-2,TRBV6-6,CASIHVGLTGELFF
-,TRBJ1-1,TRBV12-3/TRBV12-4,CASTTSEGNTEAFF
few,TRBJ1-5,TRBV6-4,CASSAGIYQPQHF
-,TRBJ2-5,TRBV4-3,CASSQVGTRGIGEQYF
-,TRBJ2-3,TRBV7-2,CASSLAQWAGDTDTQYF
-,TRBJ1-5,TRBV4-1,CASSQARGPQHF
-,TRBJ2-3,TRBV5-1,CASSASGQLSTDTQYF
-,TRBJ2-1,TRBV9,CASKPGEQPNEQFF
few,TRBJ1-5,TRBV6-1,CASSEAGTEGQPQHF
few,TRBJ2-1,TRBV27,CASSFSRGSYNEQFF
many,TRBJ1-1,TRBV6-2/TRBV6-3,CASSGQITEAFF
few,TRBJ2-7,TRBV6-5,CASSYRVEDEQYF
-,TRBJ2-1,TRBV7-9,CASSPRTGSVFHNEQFF
-,TRBJ1-1,TRBV5-1,CASSYPDRSYTEAFF
once,TRBJ2-1,TRBV20-1,CSATNYPFLVEQFF
-,TRBJ1-2,TRBV30,CAFEPGQGLRGYTF
-,TRBJ2-5,TRBV6-2/TRBV6-3,CASSYDTSGEETQYF
-,TRBJ1-2,TRBV6-6,CASSYFATNGGYTF
-,TRBJ2-3,TRBV4-3,CASSQEGQGWDTQYF
-,TRBJ1-5,TRBV10-3,CAISEEEGPQPQHF
-,TRBJ2-1,TRBV12-3/TRBV12-4,CASSLDRTLYNEQFF
-,TRBJ1-2,TRBV27,CASRGPGEGHTF
few,TRBJ1-1,TRBV7-2,CASSLEPTGPTEAFF
few,TRBJ1-2,TRBV3-1,CASSHLGTVNKEPTRGYTF
few,TRBJ2-3,TRBV28,CASSALALGTQYF
-,TRBJ1-1,TRBV4-1,CASSHGQGADTEAFF
-,TRBJ1-4,TRBV10-3,CAIRGQEGNEKLFF
-,TRBJ2-2,TRBV24-1,CATSDPSGGTNAGELFF
-,TRBJ1-4,TRBV20-1,CSARPLQGFGEKLFF
-,TRBJ2-1,TRBV14,CAISLYNEQFF
-,TRBJ1-2,TRBV20-1,CRGDSSNYGYTF
few,-,TRBV2,CASSEGQPYLFYEQYF
few,TRBJ2-1,TRBV28,CASSRPWGAGYNEQFF
-,TRBJ2-7,TRBV12-5,CASGYGQSYEQYF
-,TRBJ1-2,TRBV29-1,CSVDNRERGYGYTF
-,TRBJ1-5,TRBV12-3/TRBV12-4,CASSSGTLDQPQHF
few,TRBJ1-5,TRBV4-1,CASSRGELGTGGFGSNQPQHF
few,TRBJ2-7,TRBV20-1,CSGLLPSNEQYF
once,TRBJ2-1,TRBV12-3/TRBV12-4,CASSNRTGGAYNEQFF
many,TRBJ2-7,TRBV10-3,CAIRSGQGHYEQYF
few,TRBJ2-1,TRBV13,CASSLVGGRSDNEQFF
-,TRBJ1-1,TRBV6-1,CASRIRTTEAFF
-,TRBJ1-2,TRBV12-3/TRBV12-4,CASSHGQERPYGYTF
-,TRBJ1-5,TRBV9,CASSVGQGSDNQPQHF
-,TRBJ2-2,TRBV7-9,CASSPWENTGELFF
-,TRBJ1-2,TRBV12-3/TRBV12-4,CASSAGLKTGHTF
-,TRBJ2-6,TRBV24-1,CATSAPSGGQAGDNVLTF
-,TRBJ1-2,TRBV4-2,CASSQERSFGDYGYTF
-,TRBJ1-1,TRBV5-1,CASSLGWKAFF
few,TRBJ1-2,TRBV27,CASTRTGGEYGYTF
few,TRBJ1-1,TRBV12-3/TRBV12-4,CASTPGGGEAFF
few,TRBJ1-2,TRBV20-1,CSARDRGSRDYGYTF
-,TRBJ2-1,TRBV7-8,CASSFRDRSSYNEQFF